This T cell receptor (beta chain) came from a study of T cell responses to AZD1222 COVID-19 vaccine. This table comes from immunoSEQ multiplex PCR, and its TCRdb copy is limited to in-frame clones, with some not included. The repertoire consists of under 100,000 clones, with over 90% occurring once and the leading ten covering roughly 5%. Study observations and caveats: Elevations in Spike-specific TCR breadth and depth followed administration of two AZD1222 doses.

J gave up 7 bases and V 7 bases, and 12 bases lay outside the gene matches. The CDR3 has 15 amino acids. Germline V gene data show CDR1 as MNHNY and CDR2 as SVGAGI (reference sequence). Points on this clone: Its cognate antigen is unknown.

The clonotype originates from an adult in good health. The V call is TRBV6-6, the J call TRBJ1-1, with 10 bases fitting TRBD1. Sample: peripheral blood, taken on day 0 of AZD1222 vaccination. The CDR3 region has the DNA TGTGCCAGCATCCCATCCGGGACAGGGGTGGTTGAAGCTTTCTTT. It specifies CASIPSGTGVVEAFF.